The clone carrying this T cell receptor beta chain was picked up one time. The data originate from a study of OX40 agonist ivuxolimab in advanced cancers. Study-wide background: The dose of intravenous ivuxolimab that patients received every 2 weeks ranged from 0.01 to 10 mg/kg.

Germline V gene sequence: CDR1 MGHRA, CDR2 YSYEKL. This CDR3 comprises 18 residues. V gave up 3 bases and J gave up 5 bases; unmatched junction bases: 17. Samples of blood were obtained at baseline, on cycle 4 day 1, and on cycle 7 day 1. Measured with immunoSEQ multiplex PCR; TCRdb has only the in-frame clones, and not every one. Of 90,000 to 100,000 clones in the sample, about 85% were seen once. The chain carries TRBV4-1 and TRBJ1-1; 8 bases are shared with TRBD1. The TCR was taken from an adult with an advanced solid tumor such as melanoma, head and neck, liver or kidney cancer. This sample comprised CD4+ or CD8+ T cells sorted from blood, obtained in a trial of the OX40 agonist ivuxolimab. CDR3 in amino acids: CASSHSATGALEGTEAFF. CDR3 sequence (DNA): TGCGCCAGCAGCCATTCGGCGACAGGGGCCCTGGAGGGGACTGAAGCTTTCTTT.